These 3 T cell receptor beta chains were sequenced from one sample in a study of blood T cell repertoires in COVID-19. Using immunoSEQ multiplex PCR, the repertoire was profiled, and TCRdb retains in-frame clones only, with some absent. The table shows about 320,000 clones, with roughly 90% occurring only once. Material: PBMCs or T cells enriched from blood (not recorded which). Every receptor here comes from a man between 60 and 75 years old who had recovered from COVID-19.

The V gene is TRBV11-2, the J gene TRBJ1-5, with D perhaps matching TRBD1 (6 bases). Trimming left V 3 bases short and J 6 bases short, with 9 bases between. Germline values: CDR1 SGHAT, CDR2 FQNNGV. There are 13 residues in the CDR3. The CDR3 bases are TGTGCCAGCAGCTTTCAACAGGGTCAGCCCCAGCATTTT. Protein product: CASSFQQGQPQHF.

In its sample, this clone was seen once. The chain recombines TRBV6-5 with TRBJ1-1, with D uncertain. Germline lookup yields CDR1 MNHEY and CDR2 SVGAGI. V gave up 7 bases and J gave up 3 bases, with 12 bases separating them. The length of the CDR3 is 13 residues. The CDR3 DNA is TGTGCCAGCAATTCCCTAATATACACTGAAGCTTTCTTT. This sequence encodes CASNSLIYTEAFF.

The chain joins TRBV19 to TRBJ1-5, with D maybe TRBD1 (5 bases). This CDR3 spans 15 amino acids. Germline CDR1 LNHDA, CDR2 SQIVND (reference sequence). Trimming stripped 6 bases from V and 0 bases from J, with 12 bases between. The CDR3 DNA follows: TGTGCCAGTAGAGTGACAGAAACTAGCAATCAGCCCCAGCATTTT. Amino acids: CASRVTETSNQPQHF.